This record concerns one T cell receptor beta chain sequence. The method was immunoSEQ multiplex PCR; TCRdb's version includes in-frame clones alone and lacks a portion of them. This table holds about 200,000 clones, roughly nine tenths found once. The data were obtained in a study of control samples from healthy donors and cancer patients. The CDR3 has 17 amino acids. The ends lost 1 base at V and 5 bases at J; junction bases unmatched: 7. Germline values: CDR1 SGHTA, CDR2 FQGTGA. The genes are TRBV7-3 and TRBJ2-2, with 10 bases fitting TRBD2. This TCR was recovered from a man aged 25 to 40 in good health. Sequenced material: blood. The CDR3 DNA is TGTGCCAGCAGCTTAAAGACGCTAGCGGGGGATACCGGGGAGCTGTTTTTT. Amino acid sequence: CASSLKTLAGDTGELFF.